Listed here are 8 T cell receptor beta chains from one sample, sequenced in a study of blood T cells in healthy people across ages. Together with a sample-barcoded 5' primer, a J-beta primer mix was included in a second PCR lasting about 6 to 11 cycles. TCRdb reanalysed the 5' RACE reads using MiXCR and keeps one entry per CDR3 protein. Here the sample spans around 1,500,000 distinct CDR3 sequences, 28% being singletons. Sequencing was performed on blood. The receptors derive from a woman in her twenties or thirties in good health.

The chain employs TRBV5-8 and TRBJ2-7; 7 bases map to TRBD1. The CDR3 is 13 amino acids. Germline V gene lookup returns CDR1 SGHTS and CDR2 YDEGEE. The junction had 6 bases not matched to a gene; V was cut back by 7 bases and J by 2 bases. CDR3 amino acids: CASCRTGPYEQYF. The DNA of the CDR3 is TGTGCCAGCTGCCGGACAGGCCCCTACGAGCAGTACTTC.

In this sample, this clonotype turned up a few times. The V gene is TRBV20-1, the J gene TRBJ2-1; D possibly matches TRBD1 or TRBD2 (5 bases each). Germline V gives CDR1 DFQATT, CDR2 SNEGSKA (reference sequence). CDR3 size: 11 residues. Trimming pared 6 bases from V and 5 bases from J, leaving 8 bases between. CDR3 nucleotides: TGCAGTGCCGAGGGGAACAATGAGCAGTTCTTC. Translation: CSAEGNNEQFF.

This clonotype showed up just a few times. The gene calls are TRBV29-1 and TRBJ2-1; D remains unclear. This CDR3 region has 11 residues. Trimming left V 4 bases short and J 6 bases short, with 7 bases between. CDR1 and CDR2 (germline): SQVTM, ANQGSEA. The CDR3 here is CSVVRTNEQFF. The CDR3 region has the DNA TGCAGCGTTGTCAGGACCAATGAGCAGTTCTTC.

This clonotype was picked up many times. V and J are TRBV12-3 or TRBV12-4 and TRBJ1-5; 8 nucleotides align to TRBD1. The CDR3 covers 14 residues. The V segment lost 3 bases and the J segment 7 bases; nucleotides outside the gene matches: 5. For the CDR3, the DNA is TGTGCCAGCAGTTTTGACAGGGGCCGGCAGCCCCAGCATTTT. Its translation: CASSFDRGRQPQHF.

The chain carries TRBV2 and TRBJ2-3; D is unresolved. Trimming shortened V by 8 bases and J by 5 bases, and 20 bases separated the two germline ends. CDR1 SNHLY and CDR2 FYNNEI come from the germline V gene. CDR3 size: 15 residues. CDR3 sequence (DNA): TGTGCCAGCTCTGTCGCCCGAGTCACGGTAGATACGCAGTATTTT. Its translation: CASSVARVTVDTQYF. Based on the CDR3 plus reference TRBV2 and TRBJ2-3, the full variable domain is EPEVTQTPSHQVTQMGQEVILRCVPISNHLYFYWYRQILGQKVEFLVSFYNNEISEKSEIFDDQFSVERPDGSNFTLKIRSTKLEDSAMYFCASSVARVTVDTQYFGPGTRLTVL.

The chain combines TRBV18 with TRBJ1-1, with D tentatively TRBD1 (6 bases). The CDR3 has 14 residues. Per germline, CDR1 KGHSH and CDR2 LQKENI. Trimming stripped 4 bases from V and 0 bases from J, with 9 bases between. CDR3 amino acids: CASSRTDMNTEAFF. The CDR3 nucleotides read TGTGCCAGCTCACGGACAGACATGAACACTGAAGCTTTCTTT.

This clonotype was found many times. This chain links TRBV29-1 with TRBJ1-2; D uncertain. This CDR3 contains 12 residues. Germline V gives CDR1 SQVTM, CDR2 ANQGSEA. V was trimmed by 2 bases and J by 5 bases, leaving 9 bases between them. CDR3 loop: CSVELQRYGYTF. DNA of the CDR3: TGCAGCGTTGAACTCCAGAGGTATGGCTACACCTTC.

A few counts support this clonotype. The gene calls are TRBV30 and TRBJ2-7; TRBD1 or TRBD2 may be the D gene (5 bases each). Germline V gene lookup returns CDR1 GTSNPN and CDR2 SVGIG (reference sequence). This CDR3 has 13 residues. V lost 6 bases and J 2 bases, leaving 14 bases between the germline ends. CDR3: CACLGRPPYEQYF. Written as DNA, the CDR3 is TGTGCCTGCTTGGGACGTCCTCCCTACGAGCAGTACTTC.